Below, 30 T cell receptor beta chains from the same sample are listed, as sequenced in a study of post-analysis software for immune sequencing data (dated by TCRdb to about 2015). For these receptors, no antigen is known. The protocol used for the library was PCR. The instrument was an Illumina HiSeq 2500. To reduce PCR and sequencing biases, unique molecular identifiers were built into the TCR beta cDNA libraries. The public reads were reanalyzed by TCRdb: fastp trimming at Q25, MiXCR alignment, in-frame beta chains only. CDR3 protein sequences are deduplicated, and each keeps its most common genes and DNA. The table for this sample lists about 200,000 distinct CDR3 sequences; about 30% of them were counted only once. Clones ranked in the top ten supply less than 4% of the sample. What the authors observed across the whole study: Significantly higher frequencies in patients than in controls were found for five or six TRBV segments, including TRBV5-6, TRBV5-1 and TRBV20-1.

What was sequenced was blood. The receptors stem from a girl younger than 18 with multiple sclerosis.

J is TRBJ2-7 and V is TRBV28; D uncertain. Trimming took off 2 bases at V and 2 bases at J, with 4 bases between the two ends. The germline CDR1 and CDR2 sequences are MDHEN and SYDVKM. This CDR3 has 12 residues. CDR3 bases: TGTGCCAGCAGTTTACCAACCTACGAGCAGTACTTC. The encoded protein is CASSLPTYEQYF.

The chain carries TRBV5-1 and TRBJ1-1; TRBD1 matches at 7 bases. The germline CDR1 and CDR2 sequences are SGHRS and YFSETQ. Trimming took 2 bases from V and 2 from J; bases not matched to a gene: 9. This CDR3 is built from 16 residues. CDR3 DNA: TGCGCCAGCAGCTTTAATGGAAGGGGGCGAAACACTGAAGCTTTCTTT. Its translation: CASSFNGRGRNTEAFF. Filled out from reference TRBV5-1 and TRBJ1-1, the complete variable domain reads KAGVTQTPRYLIKTRGQQVTLSCSPISGHRSVSWYQQTPGQGLQFLFEYFSETQRNKGNFPGRFSGRQFSNSRSEMNVSTLELGDSALYLCASSFNGRGRNTEAFFGQGTRLTVV.

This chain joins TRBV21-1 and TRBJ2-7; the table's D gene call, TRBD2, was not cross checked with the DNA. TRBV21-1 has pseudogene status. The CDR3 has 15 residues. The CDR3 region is CASSKGGDRSYEQYF. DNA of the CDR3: TGTGCCAGCAGCAAAGGGGGAGATCGATCCTACGAGCAGTACTTC.

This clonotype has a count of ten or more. In DNA form, the CDR3 reads TGTGCCAGCCTCCCCTATAAACTAGCGGTCTCCTACAATGAGCAGTTCTTC. It is translated as CASLPYKLAVSYNEQFF. This rearrangement joins TRBV25-1 to TRBJ2-1; 8 nucleotides line up with TRBD2. Germline trimming cut 8 bases from V and 0 bases from J; bases unmatched to any gene: 12. The CDR3 runs 17 residues. Germline V gives CDR1 MGHDK, CDR2 SYGVNS.

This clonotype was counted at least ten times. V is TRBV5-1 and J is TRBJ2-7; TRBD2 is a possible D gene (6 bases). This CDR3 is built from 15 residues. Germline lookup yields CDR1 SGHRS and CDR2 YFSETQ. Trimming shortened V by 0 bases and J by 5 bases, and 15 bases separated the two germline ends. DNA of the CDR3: TGCGCCAGCAGCTTGGACCAGGGATTAGCGGACGAGCAGTACTTC. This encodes CASSLDQGLADEQYF.

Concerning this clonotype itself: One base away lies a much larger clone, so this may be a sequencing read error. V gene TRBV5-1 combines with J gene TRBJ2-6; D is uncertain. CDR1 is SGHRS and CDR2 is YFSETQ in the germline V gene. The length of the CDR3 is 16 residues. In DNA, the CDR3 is TGCGCCAGCAGGGGGTATTTAGGCTCTGGGGTCAACGTCCTGACTTTC. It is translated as CASRGYLGSGVNVLTF.

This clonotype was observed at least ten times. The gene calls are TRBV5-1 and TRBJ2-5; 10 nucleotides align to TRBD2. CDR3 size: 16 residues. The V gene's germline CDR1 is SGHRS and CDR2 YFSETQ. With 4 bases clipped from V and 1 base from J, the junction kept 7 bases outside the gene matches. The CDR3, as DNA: TGCGCCAGCAGCCCTAGACTAGCGGGCATCCAAGAGACCCAGTACTTC. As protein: CASSPRLAGIQETQYF. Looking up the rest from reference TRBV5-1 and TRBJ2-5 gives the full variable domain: KAGVTQTPRYLIKTRGQQVTLSCSPISGHRSVSWYQQTPGQGLQFLFEYFSETQRNKGNFPGRFSGRQFSNSRSEMNVSTLELGDSALYLCASSPRLAGIQETQYFGPGTRLLVL.

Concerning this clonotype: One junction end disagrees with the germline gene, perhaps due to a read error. This CDR3 reads CASSPRDTSSYNKQFF. CDR3 DNA: TGTGCCAGCAGCCCCCGGGACACCAGCTCCTACAATAAGCAGTTCTTC. The J gene is TRBJ2-1, the V gene TRBV7-9, with D possibly being TRBD1 (6 bases). Germline assignment: CDR1 SEHNR and CDR2 FQNEAQ (reference sequence). The CDR3 contains 16 residues.

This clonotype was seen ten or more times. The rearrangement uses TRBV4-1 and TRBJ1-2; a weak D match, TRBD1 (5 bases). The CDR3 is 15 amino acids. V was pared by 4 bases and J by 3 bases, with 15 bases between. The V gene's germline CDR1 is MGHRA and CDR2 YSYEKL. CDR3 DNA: TGCGCCAGCAGCCCGACTCTGGCGGGGGACTATGGCTACACCTTC. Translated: CASSPTLAGDYGYTF.

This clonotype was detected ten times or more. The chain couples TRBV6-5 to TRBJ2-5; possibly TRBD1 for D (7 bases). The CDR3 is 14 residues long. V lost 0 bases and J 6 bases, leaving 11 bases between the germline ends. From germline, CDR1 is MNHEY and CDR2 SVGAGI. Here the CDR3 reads CASSYSRGEQTQYF. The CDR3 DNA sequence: TGTGCCAGCAGTTACTCCAGGGGGGAGCAGACCCAGTACTTC.

CDR3 DNA: TGTGCCAGCAGTCCCCGTTCGGGAAGGACCTACGAGCAGTACTTC. This codes for CASSPRSGRTYEQYF. This chain uses TRBV27 with TRBJ2-7; D possibly corresponds to TRBD2 (5 bases). Trimming left V 5 bases short and J 2 bases short, with 16 bases between. Germline CDR1 reads MNHEY; CDR2 reads SMNVEV (reference sequence). The CDR3 runs to 15 residues.

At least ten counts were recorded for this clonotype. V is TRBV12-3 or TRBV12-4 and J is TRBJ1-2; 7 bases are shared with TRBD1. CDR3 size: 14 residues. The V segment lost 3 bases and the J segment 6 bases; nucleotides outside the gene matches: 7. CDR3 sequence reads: CASSFGQGVNGYTF. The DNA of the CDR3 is TGTGCCAGCAGTTTTGGGCAGGGGGTAAATGGCTACACCTTC.

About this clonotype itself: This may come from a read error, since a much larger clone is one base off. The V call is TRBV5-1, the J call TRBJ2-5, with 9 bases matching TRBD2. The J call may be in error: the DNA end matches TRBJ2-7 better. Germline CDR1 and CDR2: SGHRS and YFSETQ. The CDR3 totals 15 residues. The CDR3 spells CASSRRAGGEGEQYF. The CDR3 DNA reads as TGCGCCAGCAGCAGAAGAGCGGGAGGAGAAGGCGAGCAGTACTTC.

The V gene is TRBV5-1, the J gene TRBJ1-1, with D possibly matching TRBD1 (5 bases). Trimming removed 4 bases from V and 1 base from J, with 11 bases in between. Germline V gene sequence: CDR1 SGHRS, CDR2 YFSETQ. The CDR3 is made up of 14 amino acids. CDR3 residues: CASSERQTNTEAFF. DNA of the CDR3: TGCGCCAGCAGCGAGAGACAGACGAACACTGAAGCTTTCTTT.

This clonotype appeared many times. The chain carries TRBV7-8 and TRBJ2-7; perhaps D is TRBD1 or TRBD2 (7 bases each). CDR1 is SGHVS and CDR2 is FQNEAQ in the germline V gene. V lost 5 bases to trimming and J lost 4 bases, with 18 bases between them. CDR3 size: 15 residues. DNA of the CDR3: TGTGCCAGCAGCCAGGGGGGGGGCAAAACGTACGAGCAGTACTTC. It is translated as CASSQGGGKTYEQYF.

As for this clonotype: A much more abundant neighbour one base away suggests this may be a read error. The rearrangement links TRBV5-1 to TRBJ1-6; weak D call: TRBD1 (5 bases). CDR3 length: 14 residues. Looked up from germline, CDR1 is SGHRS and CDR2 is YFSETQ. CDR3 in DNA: TGCACCAGCAGCGTGCCGGGGCCAAATTCACCCCTCCACTTT. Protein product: CTSSVPGPNSPLHF.

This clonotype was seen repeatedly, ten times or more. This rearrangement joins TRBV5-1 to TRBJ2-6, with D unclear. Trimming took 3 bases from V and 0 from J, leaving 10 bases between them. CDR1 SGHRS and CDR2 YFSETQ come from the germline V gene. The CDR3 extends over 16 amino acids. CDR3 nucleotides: TGCGCCAGCAGCTCTACCACAGCCTCTGGGGCCAACGTCCTGACTTTC. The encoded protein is CASSSTTASGANVLTF.

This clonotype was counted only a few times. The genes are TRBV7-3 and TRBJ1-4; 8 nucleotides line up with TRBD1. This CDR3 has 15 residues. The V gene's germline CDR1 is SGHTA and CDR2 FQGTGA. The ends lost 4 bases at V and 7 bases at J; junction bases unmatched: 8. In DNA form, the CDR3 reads TGTGCCAGCAGCTGGACAGGGAACCCTGGTGAAAAACTGTTTTTT. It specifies CASSWTGNPGEKLFF.

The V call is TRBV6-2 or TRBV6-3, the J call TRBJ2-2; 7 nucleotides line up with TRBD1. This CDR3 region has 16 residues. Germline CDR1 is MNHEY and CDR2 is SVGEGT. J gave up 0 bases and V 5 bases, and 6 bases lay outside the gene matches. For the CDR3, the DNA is TGTGCCAGCAGTCTACGGGACAGTGCGAACACCGGGGAGCTGTTTTTT. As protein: CASSLRDSANTGELFF.

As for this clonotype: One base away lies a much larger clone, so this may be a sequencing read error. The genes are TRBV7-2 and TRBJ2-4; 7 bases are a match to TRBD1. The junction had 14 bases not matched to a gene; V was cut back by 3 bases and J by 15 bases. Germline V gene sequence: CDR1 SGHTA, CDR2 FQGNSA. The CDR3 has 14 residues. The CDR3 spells CASSLRQGSLERYF. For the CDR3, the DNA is TGTGCCAGCAGCTTGAGACAGGGCTCTCTTGAGCGGTACTTC. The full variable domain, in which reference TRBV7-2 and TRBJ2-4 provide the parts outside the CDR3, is GAGVSQSPSNKVTEKGKDVELRCDPISGHTALYWYRQSLGQGLEFLIYFQGNSAPDKSGLPSDRFSAERTGGSVSTLTIQRTQQEDSAVYLCASSLRQGSLERYFGAGTRLSVL.

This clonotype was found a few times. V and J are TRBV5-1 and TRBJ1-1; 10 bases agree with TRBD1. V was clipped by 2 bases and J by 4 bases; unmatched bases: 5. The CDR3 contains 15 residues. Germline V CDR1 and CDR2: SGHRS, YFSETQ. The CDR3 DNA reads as TGCGCCAGCAGCTTTTCCCGGACAGGGGGCACTGAAGCTTTCTTT. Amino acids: CASSFSRTGGTEAFF.

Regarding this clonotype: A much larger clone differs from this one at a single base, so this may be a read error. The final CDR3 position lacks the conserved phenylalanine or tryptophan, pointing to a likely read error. The CDR3 DNA follows: TGCAGTGCTAGAGATCGGACAGACACCAGCAATCAGCCCCAGCATTGT. It encodes CSARDRTDTSNQPQHC. V and J are TRBV20-1 and TRBJ1-5; perhaps TRBD1 as D (6 bases). Per germline, CDR1 DFQATT and CDR2 SNEGSKA (reference sequence). The CDR3 consists of 16 residues. The V end lost 0 bases, the J end lost 1 base, and 13 bases lay between the germline ends.

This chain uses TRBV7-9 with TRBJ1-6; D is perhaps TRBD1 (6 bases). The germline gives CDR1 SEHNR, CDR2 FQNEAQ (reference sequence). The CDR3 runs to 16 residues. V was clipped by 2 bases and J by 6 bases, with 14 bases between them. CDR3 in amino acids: CASSLTIGGRNSPLHF. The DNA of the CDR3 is TGTGCCAGCAGCTTAACAATCGGGGGCCGTAATTCACCCCTCCACTTT.

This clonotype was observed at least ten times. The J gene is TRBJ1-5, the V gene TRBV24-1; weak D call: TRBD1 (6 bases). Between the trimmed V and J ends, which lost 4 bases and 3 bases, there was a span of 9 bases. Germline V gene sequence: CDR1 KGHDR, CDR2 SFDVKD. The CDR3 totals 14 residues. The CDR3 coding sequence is TGTGCCACCAGTGAAGGGGGATTCAATCAGCCCCAGCATTTT. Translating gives CATSEGGFNQPQHF.

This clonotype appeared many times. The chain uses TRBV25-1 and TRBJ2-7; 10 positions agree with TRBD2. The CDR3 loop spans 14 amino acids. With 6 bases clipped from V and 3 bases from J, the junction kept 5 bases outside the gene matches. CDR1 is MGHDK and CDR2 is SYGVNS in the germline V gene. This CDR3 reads CASRAGTSVYEQYF. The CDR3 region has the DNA TGTGCCAGCAGAGCCGGGACTAGCGTCTACGAGCAGTACTTC.

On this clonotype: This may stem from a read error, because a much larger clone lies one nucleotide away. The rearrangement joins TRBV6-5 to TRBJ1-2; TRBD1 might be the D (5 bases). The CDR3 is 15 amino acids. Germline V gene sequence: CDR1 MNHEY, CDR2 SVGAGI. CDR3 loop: CASSSHGAGMDGHTF. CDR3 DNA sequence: TGTGCCAGCAGTTCCCACGGGGCAGGGATGGATGGCCACACCTTC.

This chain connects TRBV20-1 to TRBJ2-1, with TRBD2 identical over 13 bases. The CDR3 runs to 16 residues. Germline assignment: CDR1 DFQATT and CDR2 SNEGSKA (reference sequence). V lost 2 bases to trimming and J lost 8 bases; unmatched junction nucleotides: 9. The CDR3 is CSARKEPGLAGYEQFF. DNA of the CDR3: TGCAGTGCTAGAAAAGAGCCGGGACTAGCGGGGTATGAGCAGTTCTTC.

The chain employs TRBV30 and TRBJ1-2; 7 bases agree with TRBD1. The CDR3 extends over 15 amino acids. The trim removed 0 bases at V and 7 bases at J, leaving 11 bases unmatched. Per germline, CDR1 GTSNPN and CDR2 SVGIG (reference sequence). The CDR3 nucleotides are TGTGCCTGGAGTGTAAAGGAGACAGGGAACCGTGGCTACACCTTC. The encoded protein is CAWSVKETGNRGYTF. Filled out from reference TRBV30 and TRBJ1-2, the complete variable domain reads SQTIHQWPATLVQPVGSPLSLECTVEGTSNPNLYWYRQAAGRGLQLLFYSVGIGQISSEVPQNLSASRPQDRQFILSSKKLLLSDSGFYLCAWSVKETGNRGYTFGSGTRLTVV.

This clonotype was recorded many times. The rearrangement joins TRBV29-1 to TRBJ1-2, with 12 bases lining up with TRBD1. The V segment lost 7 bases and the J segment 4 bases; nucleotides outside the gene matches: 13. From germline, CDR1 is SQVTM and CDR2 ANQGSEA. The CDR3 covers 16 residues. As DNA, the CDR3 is TGCAGCGCTCAAAAGGCCGGGACAGGGGGCGGCTATGGCTACACCTTC. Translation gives CSAQKAGTGGGYGYTF.

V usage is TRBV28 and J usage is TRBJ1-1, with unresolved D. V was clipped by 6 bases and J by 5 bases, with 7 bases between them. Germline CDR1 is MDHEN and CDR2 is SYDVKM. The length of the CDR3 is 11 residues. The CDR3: CASRDETEAFF. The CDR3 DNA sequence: TGTGCCAGCAGAGATGAAACTGAAGCTTTCTTT.